This T cell receptor beta chain was observed in a study of human T cells and chemical hapten exposure. Study conclusions and caveats: Expanded TCR sets contained significantly more large CDR3 similarity clusters than controls. Unchanged with DPC sensitization were TCRs above 1 in 1000 frequency.

Sample time point: patch test 2, 6 weeks after DPC sensitization. Treatment: therapeutic diphenylcyclopropenone sensitization with weekly scalp DPC. Concerning this clonotype: Its target is unknown.

TCRdb re-called the RACE reads through MiXCR, storing one row per CDR3 protein. The table shows more than 75,000 distinct CDR3 sequences, with about a tenth occurring only once. CDR3 length: 14 amino acids. Germline V gene sequence: CDR1 LGHNA, CDR2 YSLEER. V lost 4 bases and J 2 bases, leaving 11 bases between the germline ends. The sample consisted of whole blood, taken in connection with sensitization to the hapten diphenylcyclopropenone (DPC). The sequence derives from a woman between 40 and 50 years old with alopecia areata. Some clones in this sample may be carry-over from other donors' samples. The gene calls are TRBV4-3 and TRBJ1-2; possible D gene TRBD1, 5 bases. In nucleotides, the CDR3 is TGCGCCAGCAGCCCCACCGCAGGGAACTATGGCTACACCTTC. This translates into CASSPTAGNYGYTF.